This TCR beta chain was recovered during a study of a mutant IDH1 vaccine in newly diagnosed glioma. Study background: Vaccines were first given 4-6 weeks after radiotherapy alone, or with temozolomide cycles. Patients' prior therapy spanned radiotherapy, temozolomide, or both; most underwent both.

Here immunoSEQ multiplex PCR was the method, and the copy in TCRdb shows in-frame clones only, minus some. The sample has some 42,000 clones, around 85% seen once; the top ten hold approximately 1.7%. The time point here: week 5, during vaccination. Vaccine doses each comprised 300 ug of mutant IDH1 20-mer peptide, with topical imiquimod. The sample holds one count of this clone. No antigen is known for it. The specimen was PBMCs, collected from a glioma patient whose treatment included an IDH1 peptide vaccine. This clonotype was sampled from a man in his forties with glioma.

The CDR3, as DNA: TGTGCCAGCAGGTTAATCCGAGAGACCCAGTACTTC. Amino acids: CASRLIRETQYF. This rearrangement joins TRBV2 to TRBJ2-5; D is unclear. Looked up from germline, CDR1 is SNHLY and CDR2 is FYNNEI. This CDR3 has 12 residues. Trimming cost V 6 bases and J 4 bases, with 9 bases left between them. Based on the CDR3 plus reference TRBV2 and TRBJ2-5, the full variable domain is EPEVTQTPSHQVTQMGQEVILRCVPISNHLYFYWYRQILGQKVEFLVSFYNNEISEKSEIFDDQFSVERPDGSNFTLKIRSTKLEDSAMYFCASRLIRETQYFGPGTRLLVL.